This entry is about one TCR beta chain. Germline loops: CDR1 LGHDT, CDR2 YNNKEL (reference sequence). The CDR3 runs 15 residues. V lost 8 bases to trimming and J lost 1 base; unmatched junction nucleotides: 10. Sample time point: pre-treatment sample, taken before nivolumab and TIL therapy. The tumor samples were excised metastases, mostly pleural nodules or supraclavicular lymph nodes. This was the immunoSEQ v3 assay. Some clones are missing from TCRdb's copy, which holds only in-frame ones; the method was immunoSEQ multiplex PCR. The data hold some 7,000 clones, with about 65% observed a single time. This specimen belongs to a study of TIL therapy for anti-PD-1-resistant metastatic lung cancer.

The chain employs TRBV3-1 (or the pseudogene TRBV3-2) and TRBJ2-7; TRBD2 matches 8 bases. The receptor comes from a person between 25 and 80 years old with non-small cell lung cancer. This specimen was tumor tissue, taken at baseline. CDR3 loop: CASPVPGGASYEQYF. CDR3 bases: TGTGCCAGCCCCGTCCCCGGGGGGGCTTCCTACGAGCAGTACTTC.